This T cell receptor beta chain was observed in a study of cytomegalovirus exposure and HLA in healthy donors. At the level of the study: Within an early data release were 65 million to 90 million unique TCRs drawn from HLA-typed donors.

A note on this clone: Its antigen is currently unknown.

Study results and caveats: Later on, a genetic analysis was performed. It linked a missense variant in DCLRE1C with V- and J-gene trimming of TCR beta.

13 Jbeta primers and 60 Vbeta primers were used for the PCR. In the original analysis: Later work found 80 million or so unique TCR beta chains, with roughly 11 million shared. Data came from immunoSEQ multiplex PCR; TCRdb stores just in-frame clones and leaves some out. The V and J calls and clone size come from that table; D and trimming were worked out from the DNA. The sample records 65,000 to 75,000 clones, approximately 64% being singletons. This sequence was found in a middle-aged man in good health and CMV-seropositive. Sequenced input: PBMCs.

CDR3 residues: CASSSGTSGETEPQYF. Here the CDR3 DNA reads TGTGCCAGCAGCTCGGGGACTAGCGGGGAGACGGAGCCCCAGTACTTC. The rearrangement uses TRBV7-2 and TRBJ2-5; 13 bases align to TRBD2. V lost 4 bases, J lost 9 bases, and 11 bases stayed unmatched. This CDR3 has 16 residues. CDR1 is SGHTA, CDR2 FQGNSA, per germline.